This is a list of T cell receptor beta chains from one sample in a study of control samples from healthy donors and cancer patients. The method was immunoSEQ multiplex PCR; TCRdb's version includes in-frame clones alone and lacks a portion of them. The data show about 170,000 clones, with more than 85% seen just once and 2% to 2.5% held by the top ten. The sequencing sample was made of blood. The receptors were sampled from a woman in her 40s in good health. Both conserved end residues are part of each CDR3. A D gene is named only where the DNA matches it firmly. Not all rows give a size; the values are once, few, many and, for expanded clones, a class.

clone size	D gene	V gene	J gene	CDR3 protein	CDR3 DNA
once	.	TRBV4-1	TRBJ2-3	CASSQGAASTDTQYF	TGCGCCAGCAGCCAAGGGGCAGCTAGCACAGATACGCAGTATTTT
.	TRBD1	TRBV6-5	TRBJ1-1	CASIPSGGAYTEAFF	TGTGCCAGCATCCCCTCAGGGGGCGCCTACACTGAAGCTTTCTTT
.	.	TRBV7-9	TRBJ1-4	CASSRREWLDEKLFF	TGTGCCAGCAGCCGTAGGGAGTGGTTGGATGAAAAACTGTTTTTT
.	TRBD1	TRBV7-3	TRBJ1-1	CASSLPLKAGQGNTEAFF	TGTGCCAGCAGCTTACCTCTGAAGGCGGGACAGGGGAACACTGAAGCTTTCTTT
.	TRBD1	TRBV19	TRBJ1-3	CASRETGGSGNTIYF	TGTGCCAGTAGGGAAACAGGGGGCTCTGGAAACACCATATATTTT
.	.	TRBV21-1	TRBJ1-6	CASSKALVDSPAPYNSPLHF	TGTGCCAGCAGCAAAGCCCTGGTGGACAGTCCGGCCCCCTATAATTCACCCCTCCACTTT
.	.	TRBV14	TRBJ1-4	CASSQDRSRRGPTNEKLFF	TGTGCCAGCAGCCAAGATCGTTCGCGTCGGGGTCCAACTAATGAAAAACTGTTTTTT
.	TRBD1	TRBV19	TRBJ1-1	CASTWGDRRNTEAFF	TGTGCCAGTACCTGGGGGGACAGAAGGAACACTGAAGCTTTCTTT
.	TRBD1	TRBV27	TRBJ1-6	CASSSTGTENSPLHF	TGTGCCAGCAGCTCCACCGGGACAGAAAATTCACCCCTCCACTTT
once	.	TRBV12-3/TRBV12-4	TRBJ1-1	CASKLQSLEAFF	TGTGCCAGCAAATTACAGTCTCTTGAAGCTTTCTTT
.	.	TRBV9	TRBJ2-2	CASSPPSGELFF	TGTGCCAGCAGCCCCCCCTCCGGGGAGCTGTTTTTT
once	.	TRBV28	TRBJ2-7	CASSFNSYEQYF	TGTGCCAGCAGTTTTAACTCCTACGAGCAGTACTTC
.	.	TRBV21-1	TRBJ1-5	CASSKWHFSNQPQHF	TGTGCCAGCAGCAAATGGCACTTTAGCAATCAGCCCCAGCATTTT
.	.	TRBV6-6	TRBJ2-3	CASSYDGGDTQYF	TGTGCCAGCAGTTACGACGGTGGTGATACGCAGTATTTT
.	.	TRBV3-1/TRBV3-2	TRBJ1-4	CASSQPRVGEKLFF	TGTGCCAGCAGCCAACCCAGGGTGGGGGAAAAACTGTTTTTT
.	TRBD1	TRBV5-1	TRBJ1-3	CASSLSGQDSGNTIYF	TGCGCCAGCAGCCTGTCGGGACAGGACTCTGGAAACACCATATATTTT
.	.	TRBV15	TRBJ2-5	CATSRGGSHVSQYF	TGTGCCACCAGCAGAGGGGGCTCCCATGTGTCCCAGTACTTC
.	.	TRBV6-5	TRBJ1-5	CASSRDGNSNQPQHF	TGTGCCAGCAGCCGGGACGGTAATAGCAATCAGCCCCAGCATTTT
.	.	TRBV3-1/TRBV3-2	TRBJ1-4	CASSHARREKLFF	TGTGCCAGCAGCCATGCGCGGAGGGAAAAACTGTTTTTT
.	.	TRBV4-1	TRBJ2-7	CASSQGTGYEQYF	TGCGCCAGCAGCCAAGGAACAGGATACGAGCAGTACTTC
.	.	TRBV7-9	TRBJ2-3	CASSLVWGVGTTDTQYF	TGTGCCAGCAGCTTAGTTTGGGGGGTCGGGACTACAGATACGCAGTATTTT
.	TRBD2	TRBV4-2	TRBJ2-2	CASSSGAAGGTGELFF	TGTGCCAGCAGTAGCGGGGCGGCCGGTGGCACCGGGGAGCTGTTTTTT
.	.	TRBV10-3	TRBJ1-5	CAISESYGNQPQHF	TGTGCCATCAGTGAGTCTTACGGCAATCAGCCCCAGCATTTT
.	.	TRBV7-8	TRBJ2-2	CASSLGVIRPNTGELFF	TGTGCCAGCAGCTTAGGTGTTATCAGACCCAACACCGGGGAGCTGTTTTTT
.	TRBD1	TRBV27	TRBJ1-2	CASSPPGQGRGYTF	TGTGCCAGCAGTCCCCCGGGACAGGGCAGGGGCTACACCTTC
.	TRBD2	TRBV3-1/TRBV3-2	TRBJ2-7	CASSLGSGGPLGYEQYF	TGTGCCAGCAGCCTCGGTAGCGGGGGGCCCTTGGGGTACGAGCAGTACTTC
.	.	TRBV5-5	TRBJ1-1	CASSLEVSLQGEAFF	TGTGCCAGCAGCTTGGAGGTTTCGTTACAGGGTGAAGCTTTCTTT
.	TRBD1	TRBV25-1	TRBJ2-3	CASSAFEGQGHGTDTQYF	TGTGCCAGCAGTGCGTTCGAGGGACAGGGGCACGGCACAGATACGCAGTATTTT
.	TRBD1	TRBV6-2/TRBV6-3	TRBJ1-2	CASSYTGDGYTF	TGTGCCAGCAGTTATACAGGGGATGGCTACACCTTC
.	TRBD1	TRBV19	TRBJ1-1	CASAYGTGGTEAFF	TGTGCCAGTGCTTACGGGACAGGGGGCACTGAAGCTTTCTTT
.	TRBD1	TRBV18	TRBJ1-1	CASSNTGDTEAFF	TGTGCCAGCTCAAACACAGGGGACACTGAAGCTTTCTTT